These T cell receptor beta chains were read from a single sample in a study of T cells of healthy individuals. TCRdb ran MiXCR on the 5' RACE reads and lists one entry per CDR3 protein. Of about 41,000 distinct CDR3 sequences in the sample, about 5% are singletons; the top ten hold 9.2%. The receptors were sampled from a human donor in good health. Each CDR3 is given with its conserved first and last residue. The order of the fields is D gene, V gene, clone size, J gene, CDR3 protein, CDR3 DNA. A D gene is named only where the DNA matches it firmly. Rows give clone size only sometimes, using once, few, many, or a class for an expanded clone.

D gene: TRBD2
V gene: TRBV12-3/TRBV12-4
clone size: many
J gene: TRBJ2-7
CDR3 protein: CASSLARGLAGGLEQYF
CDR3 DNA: TGTGCCAGCAGTTTAGCGCGTGGACTAGCGGGAGGTTTGGAGCAGTACTTC

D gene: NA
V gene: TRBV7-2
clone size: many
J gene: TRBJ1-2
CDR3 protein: CASSLAGANYGYTF
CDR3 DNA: TGTGCCAGCAGCTTAGCCGGAGCTAACTATGGCTACACCTTC

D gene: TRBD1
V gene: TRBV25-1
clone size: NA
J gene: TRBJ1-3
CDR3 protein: CASTDRGSGNTIYF
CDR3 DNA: TGTGCCAGCACGGACAGGGGCTCTGGAAACACCATATATTTT

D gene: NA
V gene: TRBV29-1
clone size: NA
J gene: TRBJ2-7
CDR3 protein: CSVQEGAGERGQYF
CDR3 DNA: TGCAGCGTGCAGGAAGGAGCCGGGGAGCGCGGGCAGTACTTC

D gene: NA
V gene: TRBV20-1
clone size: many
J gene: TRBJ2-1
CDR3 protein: CSARAPDYSSHGYNEQFF
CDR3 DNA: TGCAGTGCTAGAGCCCCGGACTACTCAAGTCATGGCTACAATGAGCAGTTCTTC

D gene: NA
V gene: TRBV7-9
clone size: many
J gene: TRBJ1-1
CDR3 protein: CASSFGGGNTEAFF
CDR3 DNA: TGTGCCAGCAGCTTTGGTGGGGGGAACACTGAAGCTTTCTTT

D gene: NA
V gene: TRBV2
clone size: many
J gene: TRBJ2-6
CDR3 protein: CASRGPGANVLTF
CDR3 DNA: TGTGCCAGCAGGGGACCTGGGGCCAACGTCCTGACTTTC

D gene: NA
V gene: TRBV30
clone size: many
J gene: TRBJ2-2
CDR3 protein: CAWSADSTGELFF
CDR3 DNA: TGTGCCTGGAGTGCCGATAGCACCGGGGAGCTGTTTTTT

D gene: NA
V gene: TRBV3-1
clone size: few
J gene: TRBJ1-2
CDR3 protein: CASSQDPAGYYGYTF
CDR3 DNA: TGTGCCAGCAGCCAAGACCCGGCAGGATACTATGGCTACACCTTC

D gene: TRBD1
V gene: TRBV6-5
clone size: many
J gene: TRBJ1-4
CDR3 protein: CASSYSAGGVANEKLFF
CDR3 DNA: TGTGCCAGCAGTTACTCCGCAGGGGGCGTCGCTAATGAAAAACTGTTTTTT